What follows describes a single TCR beta chain. The antigen is undetermined. Individuals having autoimmune disease history or systemic immunosuppression were not enrolled. Libraries were prepared by immunoSEQ multiplex PCR; TCRdb keeps only in-frame clonotypes and omits some of them. The table has 55,000 to 70,000 clones, about 84% seen once. Per the germline V gene, CDR1 is LGHNA and CDR2 is YNFKEQ. CDR3 length equals 15 residues. V was clipped by 4 bases and J by 4 bases; unmatched bases: 4. This sample is part of a study of OX40 agonist ivuxolimab in advanced cancers. Regarding the study as a whole: Among expanded peripheral T cells, antigen specificity went undetermined. Some of the lowest clonal expansion was seen in partial responders at 0.1-3.0 mg/kg. At doses 0.1 to 3.0 mg/kg, CD4+ and CD8+ clones expanded.

V usage is TRBV4-2 and J usage is TRBJ1-5; 10 nucleotides match TRBD1. The sequences come from CD4+ or CD8+ T cells sorted from blood, collected in a trial of the OX40 agonist ivuxolimab. This TCR came from an adult with an advanced solid tumor such as melanoma, head and neck, liver or kidney cancer. This CDR3 is CASSRQGAVNQPQHF. DNA for the CDR3: TGTGCCAGCAGCCGACAGGGGGCCGTTAATCAGCCCCAGCATTTT.